These 2 T cell receptor beta chains came from one sample sequenced in a study of cytomegalovirus exposure and HLA in healthy donors (TCRdb year 2017). Library generation was performed with the immunoSEQ multiplex PCR assay. TCRdb mirrors the immuneACCESS table, restricted to in-frame sequences. Some clones are absent from its copies; in checked studies, under half trace to an unresolved V gene, and the reason for the others is unknown. In all, the sample holds fewer than 200,000 clones, and approximately 87% of those were seen once. In total, the top ten clones hold approximately 1.5% of the sample. Sequencing was done on a sample of PBMCs. The receptors come from a woman in her twenties or thirties in good health and CMV-seronegative.

The chain joins TRBV5-6 to TRBJ1-4, with a weak D call TRBD1 (5 bases). Germline CDR1 SGHDT, CDR2 YYEEEE. With 4 bases removed from V and 3 bases from J, the gap between germline ends came to 13 bases. The CDR3 length is 15 residues. The CDR3 nucleotides are TGTGCCAGCAGCGGGGCGGTAGGGGCTAATGAAAAACTGTTTTTT. Translated, it gives CASSGAVGANEKLFF.

The chain uses TRBV15 and TRBJ1-2; 11 nucleotides align to TRBD1. The CDR3 runs to 14 residues. Per the germline V gene, CDR1 is LNHNV and CDR2 is YYDKDF (reference sequence). Trimming at V came to 8 bases and at J to 3 bases, leaving 5 bases not matched to a gene. CDR3 protein: CATWTGQGDYGYTF. CDR3 bases: TGTGCCACCTGGACGGGACAGGGGGACTATGGCTACACCTTC.